This T cell receptor (beta chain) derives from a study of cytomegalovirus exposure and HLA in healthy donors. The overall study: Findings of an earlier analysis included roughly 110 million unique TCR beta sequences from roughly 200 million T cells. Of some 360 genotyped donors, 70% to 85% clustered with self-reported Caucasian donors. Notes on the study in general: Per a later analysis, 15,000 to 20,000 TCR beta sequences showed association with HLA alleles at 0.05 false discovery rate.

Donors counted as nominally healthy when sampled, yet unrecorded immune exposures were likely. Germline CDR1 SGHVS, CDR2 FNYEAQ. This CDR3 region has 15 residues. Trimming removed 0 bases at V and 5 bases at J, with 13 bases between. The PCR used 60 Vbeta and 13 Jbeta primers. Sequenced by immunoSEQ multiplex PCR; TCRdb stores in-frame clones only, minus some. The sample has some 85,000 clones; approximately 83% are singletons. A remark on this clone: Antigen specificity is unknown.

Sequencing was carried out using PBMCs. This sequence was found in a middle-aged man in good health and CMV-seronegative. This rearrangement joins TRBV7-6 to TRBJ1-1; D possibly corresponds to TRBD1 (6 bases). CDR3 sequence reads: CASSLAGGLDTEAFF. The CDR3, as DNA: TGTGCCAGCAGCTTAGCAGGGGGTTTGGATACTGAAGCTTTCTTT. Together with reference TRBV7-6 and TRBJ1-1, the CDR3 gives the full variable domain: GAGVSQSPRYKVTKRGQDVALRCDPISGHVSLYWYRQALGQGPEFLTYFNYEAQQDKSGLPNDRFSAERPEGSISTLTIQRTEQRDSAMYRCASSLAGGLDTEAFFGQGTRLTVV.